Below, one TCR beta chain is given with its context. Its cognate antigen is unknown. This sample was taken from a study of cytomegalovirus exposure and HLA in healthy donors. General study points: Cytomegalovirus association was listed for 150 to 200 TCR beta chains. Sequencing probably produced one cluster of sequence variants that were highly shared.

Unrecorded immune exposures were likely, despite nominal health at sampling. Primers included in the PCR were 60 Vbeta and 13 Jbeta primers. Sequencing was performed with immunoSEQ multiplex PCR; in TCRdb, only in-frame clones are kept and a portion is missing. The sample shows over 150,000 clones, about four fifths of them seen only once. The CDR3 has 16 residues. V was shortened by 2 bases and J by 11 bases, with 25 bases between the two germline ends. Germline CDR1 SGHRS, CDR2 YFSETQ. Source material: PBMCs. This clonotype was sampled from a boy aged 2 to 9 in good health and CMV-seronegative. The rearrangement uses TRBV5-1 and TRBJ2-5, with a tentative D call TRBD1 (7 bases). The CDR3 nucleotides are TGCGCCAGCAGCTTTAGGGGAGGCACAGGGGCGGAGGAGCAGTACTTC. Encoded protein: CASSFRGGTGAEEQYF.